These T cell receptor beta chains were read from a single sample in a study of T cells in Graves' hyperthyroidism and ophthalmopathy. TCRdb analysed the multiplex PCR reads with MiXCR anew, one entry per CDR3 protein. The sample comprises nearly 600,000 distinct CDR3 sequences, 14% of which are singletons, and around 7% rests with the top ten. Sequencing was done on a sample of blood. The source is a woman under 30 with Graves' ophthalmopathy. Each CDR3 is given with its conserved first and last residue. A D gene is named only where the DNA matches it firmly. Rows may omit the clone size; those that give it use once, few, many or a size class.

d_gene,v_gene,abundance,j_gene,CDR3nt,CDR3aa
.,TRBV19,.,TRBJ2-4,TGTGCCAGTGGATACGGGGACCTAGCCAAAAACATTCAGTACTTC,CASGYGDLAKNIQYF
.,TRBV28,.,TRBJ1-2,TGTGCCAGCAGACTCCCGCAATCCAGCTATGGCTACACCTTC,CASRLPQSSYGYTF
.,TRBV19,few,TRBJ1-2,TGTGCCAGCTCCTCTGGGACACGTAACTATGGCTACACCTTC,CASSSGTRNYGYTF
.,TRBV27,.,TRBJ2-4,TGTGCCAGCAGTATGACAGGAAACATTCAGTACTTC,CASSMTGNIQYF
.,TRBV3-1,many,TRBJ2-5,TGTGCCAGCAGCCAAGTCCCCCCCCAAGAGACCCAGTACTTC,CASSQVPPQETQYF
TRBD2,TRBV25-1,.,TRBJ2-2,TGTGCCAGCAGTTCGGGGCTAGCGGGAGCAACCGGGGAGCTGTCTTTT,CASSSGLAGATGELSF
.,TRBV6-1,many,TRBJ2-1,TGTGCCAGCAGTTCTGACGTAGGAGCTATTACGGACAATGAGCAGTTCTTC,CASSSDVGAITDNEQFF
.,TRBV7-2,.,TRBJ1-1,TGTGCCAGCAGCTTCGACAGGTCTTCGGAAGCTTTCTTT,CASSFDRSSEAFF
.,TRBV6-1,.,TRBJ2-7,TGTGCCAGCAGAGCGTACCGGGACACCGCCTACGAGCAGTACTTC,CASRAYRDTAYEQYF
.,TRBV4-1,once,TRBJ2-7,TGTACCAGCAGCCAGGGACACAGGGTGGGCTACGAGCAGTACTTC,CTSSQGHRVGYEQYF
.,TRBV10-3,.,TRBJ1-6,TGTGCCATCAGGTTGGAGGGAGGGCATTCACCCCTCCACTTT,CAIRLEGGHSPLHF
TRBD2,TRBV9,.,TRBJ2-3,TGTGCCAGAAAAGCGGGAGGGAGCACAGATACGCAGTATTTT,CARKAGGSTDTQYF
TRBD2,TRBV29-1,few,TRBJ2-7,TGCAGCGCCGAAACACAACAGACTAGCGGGACCAATTACGAGCAGTACTTC,CSAETQQTSGTNYEQYF
TRBD1,TRBV4-1,.,TRBJ1-4,TGCGCCAGCAGCCAAGCGACAGGGGATAATGAAAAACTGTTTTTT,CASSQATGDNEKLFF
.,TRBV6-2/TRBV6-3,.,TRBJ2-5,TGTGCCAGCTTGGGTGAGACCCAGTACTTC,CASLGETQYF
TRBD1,TRBV18,many,TRBJ2-3,TGTGCCAGCTCACCTGAATCAGGGGGAGGCACAGATACGCAGTATTTT,CASSPESGGGTDTQYF
.,TRBV4-1,.,TRBJ2-1,TGCGCAGGGGCAAGGACGGGAAACAATGAGCAGTTCTTC,CAGARTGNNEQFF
.,TRBV4-1,many,TRBJ2-3,TGCGCCAGCAGCCTCTTAACCGGGACAGATACGCAGTATTTT,CASSLLTGTDTQYF
TRBD2,TRBV12-3/TRBV12-4,many,TRBJ2-3,TGTGCCAGCCTTGGGTGGGTTAGCGGGAGTGCAGATACGCAGTATTTT,CASLGWVSGSADTQYF
TRBD2,TRBV11-2,.,TRBJ2-5,TGTGCCAGCAGCTTAAAAGGACTAGCGGGAGCCTTTTTACAAGAGACCCAGTACTTC,CASSLKGLAGAFLQETQYF
.,TRBV3-1,.,TRBJ2-6,TGTGCCAGCAGCCATGGGAGCTCTGGGGCCGACGTCCTGACTTTC,CASSHGSSGADVLTF
TRBD2,TRBV28,many,TRBJ2-1,TGTGCCAGCAGTCCCGTTAGCGGGAGCTACAATGAGCAGTTCTTC,CASSPVSGSYNEQFF
TRBD2,TRBV2,many,TRBJ2-3,TGTGCCAGCAGTGAGGGATTAGCGGGAGGTTTAGGTACGCAGTATTTT,CASSEGLAGGLGTQYF